This T cell receptor (beta chain) stems from a study of blood T cells in healthy people across ages. The study's findings and limits: With donor CMV status unknown, expanded clonotype changes were possibly confounded. Per million T cells, TCR beta diversity dropped roughly linearly as age increased. Higher diversity, along with more naive CD4+ cells, distinguished long-lived donors from aged donors.

This clonotype has a single count. Antigen: not known. CDR3 size: 13 residues. V shed 6 bases and J shed 3 bases, with 11 bases lying between them. Looked up from germline, CDR1 is SGHDN and CDR2 is FVKESK. Combining a sample-barcoded 5' primer with a J-beta primer mix, a second PCR ran for roughly 7 to 12 cycles. No fewer than 3 million CDR3-containing paired-end reads came from each sample. TCRdb recomputed calls from the 5' RACE reads with MiXCR, one row per CDR3 protein. The sample includes 600,000 or so distinct CDR3 sequences, more than 20% of them seen just once. The TCR sequence derives from a man between 70 and 80 years old in good health. Material for sequencing was blood. The chain has TRBV14 and TRBJ2-5; D is undetermined. The CDR3 reads CASSFYSKETQYF. The CDR3 DNA is TGTGCCAGCAGTTTTTACAGCAAAGAGACCCAGTACTTC.